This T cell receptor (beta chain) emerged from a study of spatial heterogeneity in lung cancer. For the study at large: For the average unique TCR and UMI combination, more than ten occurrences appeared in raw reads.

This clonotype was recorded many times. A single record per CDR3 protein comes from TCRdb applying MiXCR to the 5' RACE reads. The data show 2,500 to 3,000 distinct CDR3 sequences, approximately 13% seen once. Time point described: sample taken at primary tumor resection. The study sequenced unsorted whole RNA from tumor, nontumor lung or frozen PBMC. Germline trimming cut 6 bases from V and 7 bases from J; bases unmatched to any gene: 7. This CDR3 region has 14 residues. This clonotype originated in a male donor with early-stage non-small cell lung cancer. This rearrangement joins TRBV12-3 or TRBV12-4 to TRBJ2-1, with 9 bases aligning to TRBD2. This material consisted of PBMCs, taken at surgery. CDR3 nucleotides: TGTGCCAGCAGGGCTGGGACTAGCCTGAATGAGCAGTTCTTC. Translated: CASRAGTSLNEQFF.